This record concerns one T cell receptor beta chain sequence. This clonotype was observed a few times. Its antigen remains unidentified. The input lacks base qualities; no much larger clone sits a single base away. The hyperthyroidism patients were 18 to 65 years old and newly diagnosed, with a disease duration of less than 2 months. Patients with other autoimmune diseases, uncontrolled infections, pregnancy or lactation were excluded. Diagnosis was based on clinical symptoms, serum thyroxine, TRAb, thyroid ultrasound and orbital computed tomography. Total RNA was extracted using Trizol reagent, and RNA quality was checked on an Agilent 2100 Bioanalyzer. These data come from a study of Graves' ophthalmopathy and Graves' hyperthyroidism listed by TCRdb under 2018. Broadly, across the study: Hyperthyroidism was defined as stable when no progression to ophthalmopathy occurred within 18 months of follow-up. An independent validation cohort was composed of approximately 19 hyperthyroidism patients and about 17 patients who later progressed from hyperthyroidism to ophthalmopathy. To tell Graves' ophthalmopathy apart from Graves' hyperthyroidism, and to predict which patients would progress to ophthalmopathy, the study relied on TCR beta repertoire signatures. In about six hyperthyroidism patients, the T-cell repertoires found in thyroid tissue were compared with those found in blood. In total, 135 blood samples were TCR-sequenced: 40 to 45 ophthalmopathy, approximately 80 hyperthyroidism and roughly 17 hyperthyroidism-to-ophthalmopathy patients. Following sample collection, hyperthyroidism patients were given methimazole at a starting dose of 30 mg daily, and ophthalmopathy patients were given high-dose intravenous methylprednisolone. To explore V-J signatures that distinguish ophthalmopathy from hyperthyroidism, a discovery set of around 100 patients was enrolled, made up of over 40 with ophthalmopathy and fewer than 60 with stable hyperthyroidism. Results and caveats for the whole study, not just this receptor: In validation, the model predicted ophthalmopathy progression with about 70% sensitivity and 72.22% specificity; fewer than 15 predicted patients were CT-confirmed with GO in a median of approximately 6.5 months. In cross-validation, the 13-signature model distinguished ophthalmopathy from stable hyperthyroidism with 87.88% sensitivity and 81.08% specificity, while in the test set the corresponding values were around 79% and 71%. No statistical method was used to predetermine the sample size, and group allocation was not hidden from the investigators. Among expanded thyroid clonotypes with frequency above 0.001, most also showed up in blood, which suggests that blood repertoires may reflect the thyroid immune response.

For repertoire sequencing, TCR beta CDR3 regions were amplified from RNA transcripts. The first round of RT-PCR was done with HTBI primers and the Qiagen OneStep RT-PCR kit, and was followed by a second round of multiplex PCR, then size selection and purification. The libraries underwent paired-end sequencing with 100 bp reads on an Illumina HiSeq2000. The study's own analysis went as follows. SOAPnuke was used to process the reads, throwing out any read that had adapters, had uncalled bases, had a mean Phred below 15, or lacked an exact constant-primer or identifier match. COPE v1.2.5 was used to merge the high-quality paired reads. Clonotypes were defined as unique nucleotide sequences and were aligned to IMGT TRB V, D and J references using MiTCR v1.1. The analysis was limited to V-J combinations with a frequency above 0.0001, which together covered roughly 99% of the repertoires. For each V-J combination, a TCR clonal expansion and chaos score was defined as the ratio of F50 clonal expansion to chaos observed in the TCRdist matrix. Welch's t-statistics and random forest were used to reduce the features to about a dozen V-J combinations, which were then used as input to a naive Bayes classifier. The Morisita-Horn index was used to measure how similar the thyroid and blood repertoires were. The public reads were reprocessed in TCRdb via fastp at Q25 and MiXCR, keeping in-frame beta chains. A single entry per CDR3 protein holds the most common genes and DNA from its merged rows. TCRdb, not the authors, supplied the V and J calls. The sample has approximately 1.2 million distinct CDR3 sequences on record, about two fifths of them singletons. Roughly 11% of the sample is taken by the ten largest.

Sequences were obtained from peripheral blood or thyroid tissue (not recorded which). This TCR was recovered from an adult man with Graves' hyperthyroidism.

The bases are TGTGCCAGCAGTTTAGGATCCCCGGACACCCCCTACGAGCAGTACTTC. This sequence encodes CASSLGSPDTPYEQYF. The rearranged segments are TRBV12-3 or TRBV12-4 and TRBJ2-7; TRBD1 is perhaps the D gene, given 5 matching bases. The CDR3 holds 16 amino acids from the cysteine to the phenylalanine. Just the 48-base CDR3 DNA is kept, in frame starting at base 1. Between the V and J ends, shortened by 1 base and 2 bases respectively, the junction contains 15 bases.